This T cell receptor (beta chain) was obtained from a study of T cell responses to AZD1222 COVID-19 vaccine. Whole-study context: Second doses that came at about 4 or about 12 weeks were put together. Points from the study as a whole: Spike-specific TCRs gained breadth and depth after people received two AZD1222 doses. Females made up more of the donors, who were largely white British, and clonal diversity may have come out too low.

Measured with immunoSEQ multiplex PCR; TCRdb has only the in-frame clones, and not every one. The table shows about 62,000 clones, with 70% to 90% occurring only once. The CDR3 has 15 residues. Trimming at V came to 6 bases and at J to 5 bases, leaving 12 bases not matched to a gene. Germline loops: CDR1 MNHEY, CDR2 SMNVEV (reference sequence). Comment on this clone: What it recognizes is unknown.

The clonotype comes from an adult in good health. This material consisted of peripheral blood, taken on day 0 of AZD1222 vaccination. This chain links TRBV27 with TRBJ1-2; 7 nucleotides match TRBD1. CDR3 in amino acids: CASRPTGTADYGYTF. CDR3 DNA: TGTGCCAGCAGACCAACCGGGACAGCTGATTATGGCTACACCTTC.